This T cell receptor beta chain comes out of a study of T cell responses to AZD1222 COVID-19 vaccine. Germline lookup yields CDR1 MDHEN and CDR2 SYDVKM. The CDR3 has 14 amino acids. The V end was cut by 7 bases, the J end by 6 bases, with 15 bases between. The assay was immunoSEQ multiplex PCR, and TCRdb's table has in-frame clones only and misses some. In the table there are 150,000 to 250,000 clones, 80% to 95% of which are singletons. Second doses at about 4 or about 12 weeks were pooled. The receptor was isolated from an adult who received the AZD1222 COVID-19 vaccine. The J gene is TRBJ2-2, the V gene TRBV28; possible D gene TRBD2, 6 bases. The sequenced sample was peripheral blood, obtained 28 days after the second AZD1222 dose. The CDR3 loop reads CASTNPAGPGELFF. DNA for the CDR3: TGTGCCAGCACCAATCCCGCGGGGCCCGGGGAGCTGTTTTTT.